A selection of T cell receptor beta chains follows, all from one sample in a study of Ad26.COV2.S vaccination and SARS-CoV-2 variants. TCRdb's table, derived via immunoSEQ multiplex PCR, lists solely in-frame clones and lacks some. The top ten clones hold about 5% of a sample with about 320,000 clones, roughly 90% of them seen once. The sample here was peripheral blood, taken in a trial of Ad26.COV2.S vaccine versus placebo. Every receptor here comes from a person aged 18-60 years who received the Ad26.COV2.S COVID-19 vaccine or a placebo. Both conserved end residues are part of each CDR3. A D gene is named only where the DNA matches it firmly. Clone size is not always given. Where it is, it says once, few, many or a class for expanded clones.

d_call: TRBD1
j_call: TRBJ1-2
clone_size: -
v_call: TRBV27
cdr3_nt: TGTGCCAGCGGACCGGGACAGGGTCCCTATGGCTACACCTTC
cdr3_aa: CASGPGQGPYGYTF

d_call: TRBD2
j_call: TRBJ2-3
clone_size: -
v_call: TRBV7-3
cdr3_nt: TGTGCCAGCAGCTTCACTAGCGGGGGGAATACGCAGTATTTT
cdr3_aa: CASSFTSGGNTQYF

d_call: -
j_call: TRBJ1-2
clone_size: -
v_call: TRBV19
cdr3_nt: TGTGCCAGTAGTCAGCCTCAAGACTATGGCTACACCTTC
cdr3_aa: CASSQPQDYGYTF

d_call: TRBD1
j_call: TRBJ2-3
clone_size: -
v_call: TRBV5-8
cdr3_nt: TGTGCCAGCAGCTTGGATGGGACAGGTCCCCCGAATACGCAGTATTTT
cdr3_aa: CASSLDGTGPPNTQYF

d_call: TRBD1
j_call: TRBJ1-2
clone_size: -
v_call: TRBV7-2
cdr3_nt: TGTGCCAGCAGCTTAGCGTGGACAGGGGATGGCTACACCTTC
cdr3_aa: CASSLAWTGDGYTF

d_call: -
j_call: TRBJ2-5
clone_size: -
v_call: TRBV14
cdr3_nt: TGTGCCAGCAGCCAAGGTTTCATAGCAGAAGAGACCCAGTACTTC
cdr3_aa: CASSQGFIAEETQYF

d_call: -
j_call: TRBJ2-5
clone_size: -
v_call: TRBV20-1
cdr3_nt: TGCAGTGCTAGTATAGGAAGCCAAGAGACCCAGTACTTC
cdr3_aa: CSASIGSQETQYF

d_call: TRBD1
j_call: TRBJ2-1
clone_size: -
v_call: TRBV29-1
cdr3_nt: TGCAGCGTTCTAGGGGACAGGGAGCAGTTCTTC
cdr3_aa: CSVLGDREQFF

d_call: -
j_call: TRBJ1-5
clone_size: -
v_call: TRBV4-3
cdr3_nt: TGCGCCAGCAGCCAAGATCACGTTCAGCCCCAGCATTTT
cdr3_aa: CASSQDHVQPQHF

d_call: -
j_call: TRBJ2-7
clone_size: -
v_call: TRBV13
cdr3_nt: TGTGCCAGCAGCTTAGGGAGGGACCACCCCTACGAGCAGTACTTC
cdr3_aa: CASSLGRDHPYEQYF

d_call: -
j_call: TRBJ2-2
clone_size: -
v_call: TRBV6-2/TRBV6-3
cdr3_nt: TGTGCCAGCAGTAACAGACAGGCTGCCGGGGAGCTGTTTTTT
cdr3_aa: CASSNRQAAGELFF

d_call: -
j_call: TRBJ1-6
clone_size: few
v_call: TRBV7-9
cdr3_nt: TGTGCCAGCACTGTGAGCTCCTATAATTCACCCCTCCACTTT
cdr3_aa: CASTVSSYNSPLHF

d_call: -
j_call: TRBJ2-1
clone_size: -
v_call: TRBV9
cdr3_nt: TGTGCCAGCAGCGTAGGGGCAGACAATGAGCAGTTCTTC
cdr3_aa: CASSVGADNEQFF

d_call: -
j_call: TRBJ1-2
clone_size: -
v_call: TRBV18
cdr3_nt: TGTGCCAGCTCACCACCCCCGGGGGGCTACACCTTC
cdr3_aa: CASSPPPGGYTF

d_call: -
j_call: TRBJ2-5
clone_size: -
v_call: TRBV5-4
cdr3_nt: TGTGCCAGCAGTAATTACAGGGAAGAGACCCAGTACTTC
cdr3_aa: CASSNYREETQYF

d_call: -
j_call: TRBJ2-7
clone_size: -
v_call: TRBV5-4
cdr3_nt: TGTGCCAGCAGCTTGGACCAACTCTCCTACGAGCAGTACTTC
cdr3_aa: CASSLDQLSYEQYF

d_call: -
j_call: TRBJ2-1
clone_size: -
v_call: TRBV7-2
cdr3_nt: TGTGCCAGCAGCTTATCGCAGGGAGACAATGAGCAGTTCTTC
cdr3_aa: CASSLSQGDNEQFF

d_call: -
j_call: TRBJ2-7
clone_size: -
v_call: TRBV3-1/TRBV3-2
cdr3_nt: TGTGCCAGCAGCCAATGGGGATACGAGCAGTACTTC
cdr3_aa: CASSQWGYEQYF

d_call: TRBD1
j_call: TRBJ2-5
clone_size: -
v_call: TRBV10-3
cdr3_nt: TGTGCCATCAGTGAGTCCGGGACAGGGGTTTATTTCCAAGAGACCCAGTACTTC
cdr3_aa: CAISESGTGVYFQETQYF

d_call: -
j_call: TRBJ1-2
clone_size: -
v_call: TRBV29-1
cdr3_nt: TGCAGCGTTGAAGATCGTCAGGCCTATGGCTACACCTTC
cdr3_aa: CSVEDRQAYGYTF

d_call: -
j_call: TRBJ2-2
clone_size: -
v_call: TRBV15
cdr3_nt: TGTGCCACCAGCGGGACCCCGAACACCGGGGAGCTGTTTTTT
cdr3_aa: CATSGTPNTGELFF

d_call: TRBD1
j_call: TRBJ2-7
clone_size: -
v_call: TRBV12-3/TRBV12-4
cdr3_nt: TGTGCCAGCCTCCGGACAGGCTCCTACGAGCAGTACTTC
cdr3_aa: CASLRTGSYEQYF

d_call: -
j_call: TRBJ1-1
clone_size: -
v_call: TRBV29-1
cdr3_nt: TGCAGCGTCCCGACAGCCAACACTGAAGCTTTCTTT
cdr3_aa: CSVPTANTEAFF

d_call: TRBD1
j_call: TRBJ2-1
clone_size: -
v_call: TRBV5-1
cdr3_nt: TGCGCCAGCAGCCCCGGGACAGGAGGGTACAATGAGCAGTTCTTC
cdr3_aa: CASSPGTGGYNEQFF

d_call: -
j_call: TRBJ2-3
clone_size: once
v_call: TRBV6-5
cdr3_nt: TGTGCCAGCAGGGGGGAGCAGAGGATAGCTACGCAGTATTTT
cdr3_aa: CASRGEQRIATQYF

d_call: -
j_call: TRBJ1-1
clone_size: -
v_call: TRBV13
cdr3_nt: TGTGCCAGCACCTCGGGGGGGACTGAAGCTTTCTTT
cdr3_aa: CASTSGGTEAFF

d_call: -
j_call: TRBJ2-2
clone_size: -
v_call: TRBV7-3
cdr3_nt: TGTGCCAGCAGCTTGGGGGATTCCGGGGAGCTGTTTTTT
cdr3_aa: CASSLGDSGELFF

d_call: -
j_call: TRBJ1-1
clone_size: -
v_call: TRBV4-1
cdr3_nt: TGCGCCAGCACCCCGCCTAGGGACACTTTCTTCGGGAACACTGAAGCTTTCTTT
cdr3_aa: CASTPPRDTFFGNTEAFF

d_call: -
j_call: TRBJ1-6
clone_size: -
v_call: TRBV19
cdr3_nt: TGTGCCAGTAGGCTGCAGGGGAGCTCCTATAATTCACCCCTCCACTTT
cdr3_aa: CASRLQGSSYNSPLHF

d_call: TRBD1
j_call: TRBJ2-3
clone_size: -
v_call: TRBV5-1
cdr3_nt: TGCGCCAGCATCAATACAGGGGCGGCAGATACGCAGTATTTT
cdr3_aa: CASINTGAADTQYF

d_call: -
j_call: TRBJ1-3
clone_size: -
v_call: TRBV3-1/TRBV3-2
cdr3_nt: TGTGCCAGCAGCCCAGGACCACTTAATTTAGCACTGCGGGGAAACACCATATATTTT
cdr3_aa: CASSPGPLNLALRGNTIYF

d_call: TRBD2
j_call: TRBJ2-2
clone_size: -
v_call: TRBV4-3
cdr3_nt: TGCGCCACCCGGCGGGGGGCGGACACCGGGGAGCTGTTTTTT
cdr3_aa: CATRRGADTGELFF

d_call: TRBD1
j_call: TRBJ2-3
clone_size: -
v_call: TRBV5-4
cdr3_nt: TGTGCCAGCAGCTTCATGGACAGGGGGGGGGATACGCAGTATTTT
cdr3_aa: CASSFMDRGGDTQYF

d_call: -
j_call: TRBJ1-4
clone_size: -
v_call: TRBV4-3
cdr3_nt: TGCGCCAGCAGCCAAGTAATCTTTAGCAGGGCGGAAAAACTGTTTTTT
cdr3_aa: CASSQVIFSRAEKLFF

d_call: -
j_call: TRBJ2-3
clone_size: -
v_call: TRBV20-1
cdr3_nt: TGCAGTGCTAGGCAGGGAGATACGCAGTATTTT
cdr3_aa: CSARQGDTQYF

d_call: -
j_call: TRBJ1-5
clone_size: -
v_call: TRBV5-4
cdr3_nt: TGTGCCAGCAGCTTGAATCGGGGTTACAATCAGCCCCAGCATTTT
cdr3_aa: CASSLNRGYNQPQHF

d_call: -
j_call: TRBJ1-2
clone_size: -
v_call: TRBV19
cdr3_nt: TGTGCCAGTAGTATGAATCCTTGGGACACCTCTAACTATGGCTACACCTTC
cdr3_aa: CASSMNPWDTSNYGYTF

d_call: -
j_call: TRBJ1-5
clone_size: -
v_call: TRBV6-4
cdr3_nt: TGTGCCAGCAGTGACTCAATAAGGCGTCAGTATAGCAATCAGCCCCAGCATTTT
cdr3_aa: CASSDSIRRQYSNQPQHF

d_call: -
j_call: TRBJ1-5
clone_size: -
v_call: TRBV19
cdr3_nt: TGTGCCAGCAGGAGTGTAGGCAAGAGACAGTATCAGCCCCAGCATTTT
cdr3_aa: CASRSVGKRQYQPQHF

d_call: -
j_call: TRBJ1-1
clone_size: -
v_call: TRBV5-1
cdr3_nt: TGCGCCAGCAGGGGCCGCTCTGACACTGAAGCTTTCTTT
cdr3_aa: CASRGRSDTEAFF

d_call: TRBD1
j_call: TRBJ1-2
clone_size: -
v_call: TRBV4-1
cdr3_nt: TGCGCCAGCAGCCAAGTAGTGGGCGGCAGGGGGCGTATAACCGACTCCGGCTACACCTTC
cdr3_aa: CASSQVVGGRGRITDSGYTF

d_call: TRBD1
j_call: TRBJ2-2
clone_size: -
v_call: TRBV6-6
cdr3_nt: TGTGCCAGCAGCTCCAAGGACAGGGGGCAAACCGGGGAGCTGTTTTTT
cdr3_aa: CASSSKDRGQTGELFF

d_call: -
j_call: TRBJ1-2
clone_size: few
v_call: TRBV2
cdr3_nt: TGTGCCAGCCGGGTTAGGGCGTTGTTCTATGGCTACACCTTC
cdr3_aa: CASRVRALFYGYTF

d_call: TRBD2
j_call: TRBJ2-1
clone_size: -
v_call: TRBV4-3
cdr3_nt: TGCGCCAGCAGCCAGGGATCTGCTAGCGGGAGAGAGCAGTTCTTC
cdr3_aa: CASSQGSASGREQFF

d_call: -
j_call: TRBJ1-6
clone_size: -
v_call: TRBV3-1/TRBV3-2
cdr3_nt: TGTGCCAGCAGACAAGACTGGCTCTTCAAGGCACCCCTCCACTTT
cdr3_aa: CASRQDWLFKAPLHF

d_call: -
j_call: TRBJ2-5
clone_size: -
v_call: TRBV5-1
cdr3_nt: TGCGCCAGCAGCTTGACATACCAAGAGACCCAGTACTTC
cdr3_aa: CASSLTYQETQYF

d_call: TRBD1
j_call: TRBJ1-2
clone_size: -
v_call: TRBV9
cdr3_nt: TGTGCCAGCAGTTTCACCGGGACAGGGCCCTATGGCTACACCTTC
cdr3_aa: CASSFTGTGPYGYTF

d_call: -
j_call: TRBJ2-2
clone_size: few
v_call: TRBV18
cdr3_nt: TGTGCCAGCTCACCACCAGGGGATAGGACCGGGGAGCTGTTTTTT
cdr3_aa: CASSPPGDRTGELFF

d_call: -
j_call: TRBJ1-2
clone_size: -
v_call: TRBV7-9
cdr3_nt: TGTGCCAGCAGCGGGGCAGCGGCCCCTAAGTATGGCTACACCTTC
cdr3_aa: CASSGAAAPKYGYTF

d_call: -
j_call: TRBJ1-1
clone_size: -
v_call: TRBV7-2
cdr3_nt: TGTGCCAGCAGCCTCATACAGGGTTCGAACACTGAAGCTTTCTTT
cdr3_aa: CASSLIQGSNTEAFF

d_call: TRBD2
j_call: TRBJ2-3
clone_size: -
v_call: TRBV9
cdr3_nt: TGTGCCAGCAGCGTTTATGGCGGGGGGGCAAAAGATACGCAGTATTTT
cdr3_aa: CASSVYGGGAKDTQYF

d_call: -
j_call: TRBJ1-2
clone_size: -
v_call: TRBV4-1
cdr3_nt: TGCGCCAGCAGCCAAGATAGGGGACGGCTCTACACCTTC
cdr3_aa: CASSQDRGRLYTF

d_call: TRBD1
j_call: TRBJ1-2
clone_size: -
v_call: TRBV28
cdr3_nt: TGTGCCAGCAGCCCCCTTGCAGGGGGCGGCTATGGCTACACCTTC
cdr3_aa: CASSPLAGGGYGYTF